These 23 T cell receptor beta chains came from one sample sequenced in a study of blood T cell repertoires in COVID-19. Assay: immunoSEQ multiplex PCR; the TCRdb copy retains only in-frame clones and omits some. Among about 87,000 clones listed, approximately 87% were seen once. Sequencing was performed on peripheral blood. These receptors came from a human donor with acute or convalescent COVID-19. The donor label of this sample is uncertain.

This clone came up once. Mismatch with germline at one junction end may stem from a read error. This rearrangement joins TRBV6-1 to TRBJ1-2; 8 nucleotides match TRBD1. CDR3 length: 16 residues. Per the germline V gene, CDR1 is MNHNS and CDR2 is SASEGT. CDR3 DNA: TGTGCCAGCAGGGAAGGGACAGGTTCCTTTTCTTATGGCTACACCTTC. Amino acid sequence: CASREGTGSFSYGYTF.

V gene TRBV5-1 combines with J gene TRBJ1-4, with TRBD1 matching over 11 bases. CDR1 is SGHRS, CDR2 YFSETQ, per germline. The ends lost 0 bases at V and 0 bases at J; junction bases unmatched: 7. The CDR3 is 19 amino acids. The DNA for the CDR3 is TGCGCCAGCAGCTTGGGCGGACAGGGGGCATCTGCAACTAATGAAAAACTGTTTTTT. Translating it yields CASSLGGQGASATNEKLFF.

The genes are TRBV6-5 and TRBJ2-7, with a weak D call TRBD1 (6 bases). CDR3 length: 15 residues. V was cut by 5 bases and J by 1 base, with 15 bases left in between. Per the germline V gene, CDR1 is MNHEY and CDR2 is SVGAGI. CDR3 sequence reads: CASSLEDRPSYEQYF. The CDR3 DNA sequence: TGTGCCAGCAGTCTGGAGGACAGACCATCCTACGAGCAGTACTTC.

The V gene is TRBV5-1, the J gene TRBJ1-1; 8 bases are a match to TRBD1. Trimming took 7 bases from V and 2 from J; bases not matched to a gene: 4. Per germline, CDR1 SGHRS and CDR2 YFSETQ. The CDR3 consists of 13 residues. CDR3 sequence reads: CASRQGLNTEAFF. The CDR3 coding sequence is TGCGCCAGCCGACAGGGGCTTAACACTGAAGCTTTCTTT. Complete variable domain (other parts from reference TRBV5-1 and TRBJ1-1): KAGVTQTPRYLIKTRGQQVTLSCSPISGHRSVSWYQQTPGQGLQFLFEYFSETQRNKGNFPGRFSGRQFSNSRSEMNVSTLELGDSALYLCASRQGLNTEAFFGQGTRLTVV.

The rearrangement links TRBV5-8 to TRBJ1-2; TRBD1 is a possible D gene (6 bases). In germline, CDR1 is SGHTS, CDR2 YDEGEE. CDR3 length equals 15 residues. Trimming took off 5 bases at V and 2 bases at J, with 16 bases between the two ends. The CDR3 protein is CASSPDGQINYGYTF. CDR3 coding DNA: TGTGCCAGCAGTCCGGACGGACAGATCAACTATGGCTACACCTTC.

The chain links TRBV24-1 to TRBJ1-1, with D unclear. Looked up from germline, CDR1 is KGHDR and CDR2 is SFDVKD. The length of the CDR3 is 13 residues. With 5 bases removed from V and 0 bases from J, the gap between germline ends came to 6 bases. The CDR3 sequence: CATSGSLNTEAFF. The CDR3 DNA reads TGTGCCACCAGTGGGAGCCTGAACACTGAAGCTTTCTTT.

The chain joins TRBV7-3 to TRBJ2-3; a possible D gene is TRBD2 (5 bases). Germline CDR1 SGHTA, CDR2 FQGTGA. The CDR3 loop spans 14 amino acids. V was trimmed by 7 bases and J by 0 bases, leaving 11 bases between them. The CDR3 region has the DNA TGTGCCAGCACCCGCGGACTCAGCACAGATACGCAGTATTTT. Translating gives CASTRGLSTDTQYF.

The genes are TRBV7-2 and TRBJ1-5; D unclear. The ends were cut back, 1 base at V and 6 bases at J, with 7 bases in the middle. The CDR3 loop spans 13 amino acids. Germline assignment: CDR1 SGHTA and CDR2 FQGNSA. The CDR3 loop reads CASSLDGSQPQHF. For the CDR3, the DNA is TGTGCCAGCAGCTTAGATGGGAGTCAGCCCCAGCATTTT.

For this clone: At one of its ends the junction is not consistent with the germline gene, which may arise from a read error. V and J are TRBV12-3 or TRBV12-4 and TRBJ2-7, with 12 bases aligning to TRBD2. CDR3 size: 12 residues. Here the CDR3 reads CAGRGLAGEQYF. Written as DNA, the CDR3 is TGTGCCGGCAGAGGACTAGCGGGGGAGCAGTACTTC.

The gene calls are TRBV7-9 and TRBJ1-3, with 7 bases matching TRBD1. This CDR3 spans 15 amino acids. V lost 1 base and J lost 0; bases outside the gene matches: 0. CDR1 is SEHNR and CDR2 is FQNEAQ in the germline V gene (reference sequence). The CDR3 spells CASSLGDSSGNTIYF. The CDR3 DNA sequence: TGTGCCAGCAGCTTAGGGGACAGCTCTGGAAACACCATATATTTT.

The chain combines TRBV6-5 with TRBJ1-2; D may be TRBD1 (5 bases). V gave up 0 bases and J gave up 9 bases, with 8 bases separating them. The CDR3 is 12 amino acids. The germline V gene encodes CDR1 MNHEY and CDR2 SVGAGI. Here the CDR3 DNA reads TGTGCCAGCAGTTACTCGGGGGGTAGCTACACCTTC. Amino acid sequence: CASSYSGGSYTF.

In DNA, the CDR3 is TGTGCCAGCAGTGGCGCCAATAGCAATCAGCCCCAGCATTTT. Its translation is CASSGANSNQPQHF. The rearrangement links TRBV2 to TRBJ1-5; D is uncertain. The germline V gene has CDR1 SNHLY and CDR2 FYNNEI. V lost 4 bases to trimming and J lost 0 bases, with 7 bases between them. This CDR3 contains 14 residues.

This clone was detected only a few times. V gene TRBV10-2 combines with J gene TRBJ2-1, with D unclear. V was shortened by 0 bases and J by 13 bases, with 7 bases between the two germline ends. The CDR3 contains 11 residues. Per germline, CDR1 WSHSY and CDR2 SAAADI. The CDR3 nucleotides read TGCGCCAGCAGTGAGTCCGCGGTTCAGTTCTTC. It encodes CASSESAVQFF.

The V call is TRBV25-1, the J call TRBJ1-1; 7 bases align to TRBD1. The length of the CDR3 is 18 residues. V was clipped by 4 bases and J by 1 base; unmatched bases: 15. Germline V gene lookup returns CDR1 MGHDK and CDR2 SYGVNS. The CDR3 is CASSGSRQGASRNTEAFF. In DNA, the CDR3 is TGTGCCAGCAGTGGATCACGACAGGGCGCTTCCCGGAACACTGAAGCTTTCTTT.

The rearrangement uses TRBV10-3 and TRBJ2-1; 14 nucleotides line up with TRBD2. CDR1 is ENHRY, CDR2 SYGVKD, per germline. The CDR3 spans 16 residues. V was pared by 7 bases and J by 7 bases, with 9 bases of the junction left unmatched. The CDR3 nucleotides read TGTGCCATCACTACCGGGACTAGCGGGGGAGTTAATGAGCAGTTCTTC. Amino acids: CAITTGTSGGVNEQFF.

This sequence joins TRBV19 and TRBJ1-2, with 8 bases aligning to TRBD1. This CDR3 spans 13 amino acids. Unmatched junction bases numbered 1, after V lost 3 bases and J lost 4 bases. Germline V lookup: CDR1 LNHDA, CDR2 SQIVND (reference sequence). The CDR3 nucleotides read TGTGCCAGTAGTATCGGGACAGGCTATGGCTACACCTTC. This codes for CASSIGTGYGYTF.

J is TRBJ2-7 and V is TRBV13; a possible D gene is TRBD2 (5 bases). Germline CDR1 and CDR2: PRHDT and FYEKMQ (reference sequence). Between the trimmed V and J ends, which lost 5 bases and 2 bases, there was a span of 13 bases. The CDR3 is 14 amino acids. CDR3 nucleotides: TGTGCCAGCAGCCCACAGCCGGGGACCTACGAGCAGTACTTC. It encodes CASSPQPGTYEQYF.

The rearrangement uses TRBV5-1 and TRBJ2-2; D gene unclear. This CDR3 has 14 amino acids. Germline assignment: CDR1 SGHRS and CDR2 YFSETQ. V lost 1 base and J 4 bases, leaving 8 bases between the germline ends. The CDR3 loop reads CASSLSQITGELFF. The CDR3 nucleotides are TGCGCCAGCAGCTTGAGTCAGATCACCGGGGAGCTGTTTTTT.

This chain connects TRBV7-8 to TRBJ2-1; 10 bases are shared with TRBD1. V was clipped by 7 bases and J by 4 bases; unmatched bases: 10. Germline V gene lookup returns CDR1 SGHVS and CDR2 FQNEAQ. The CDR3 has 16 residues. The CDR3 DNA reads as TGTGCCAGCACCCCTAAGGGACAGGGGTGGTACAATGAGCAGTTCTTC. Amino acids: CASTPKGQGWYNEQFF.

The CDR3 sequence: CAGTGDEQYF. The CDR3 DNA follows: TGTGCCGGGACAGGGGACGAGCAGTACTTC. The chain has TRBV6-5 and TRBJ2-7; 10 nucleotides match TRBD1. Germline lookup yields CDR1 MNHEY and CDR2 SVGAGI. The CDR3 is made up of 10 amino acids. V trimming: 11 bases; J trimming: 5 bases; junction bases outside the gene matches: 0.

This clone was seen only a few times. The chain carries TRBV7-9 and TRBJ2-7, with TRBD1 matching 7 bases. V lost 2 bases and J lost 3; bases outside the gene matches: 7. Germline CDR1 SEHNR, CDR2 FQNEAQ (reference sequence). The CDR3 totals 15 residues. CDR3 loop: CASSLIGDRVYEQYF. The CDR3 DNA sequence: TGTGCCAGCAGCTTAATAGGAGACAGGGTCTACGAGCAGTACTTC.

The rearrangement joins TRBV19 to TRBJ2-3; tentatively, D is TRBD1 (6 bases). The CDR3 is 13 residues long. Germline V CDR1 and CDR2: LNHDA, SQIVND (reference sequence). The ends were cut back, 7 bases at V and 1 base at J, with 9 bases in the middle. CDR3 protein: CASIRQGTDTQYF. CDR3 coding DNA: TGTGCCAGTATAAGACAGGGCACAGATACGCAGTATTTT.

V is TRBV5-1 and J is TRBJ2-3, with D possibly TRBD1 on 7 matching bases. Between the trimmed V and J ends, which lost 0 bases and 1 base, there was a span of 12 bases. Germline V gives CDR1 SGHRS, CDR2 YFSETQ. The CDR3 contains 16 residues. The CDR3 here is CASSLGGGGGTDTQYF. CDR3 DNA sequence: TGCGCCAGCAGCTTGGGCGGAGGGGGCGGCACAGATACGCAGTATTTT.